One sample yielded the 31 T cell receptor beta chains listed below, sequenced in a study of blood T cell repertoires in COVID-19. Using immunoSEQ multiplex PCR, the repertoire was profiled, and TCRdb retains in-frame clones only, with some absent. The sample contains 100,000 or so clones, roughly three quarters of which appear only once. What was sequenced was peripheral blood. These receptor sequences come from a human donor in a cohort sampled during active COVID-19.

The CDR3 is CASSKQGDLYGYTF. The CDR3, as DNA: TGTGCCAGCAGTAAACAGGGCGACCTTTATGGCTACACCTTC. This chain links TRBV25-1 with TRBJ1-2; possibly TRBD1 for D (6 bases). The CDR3 extends over 14 amino acids. Germline lookup yields CDR1 MGHDK and CDR2 SYGVNS. The V and J ends lost 5 bases and 5 bases respectively, with 15 bases between them.

The V gene is TRBV28, the J gene TRBJ2-7; D ambiguous. V lost 7 bases to trimming and J lost 6 bases, with 13 bases between them. The germline gives CDR1 MDHEN, CDR2 SYDVKM. The CDR3 totals 12 residues. This CDR3 is CASTQRSGEQYF. The CDR3 nucleotides are TGTGCCAGCACCCAAAGGAGTGGCGAGCAGTACTTC.

The table lists this clone with a count of one. This sequence joins TRBV28 and TRBJ2-7; 9 positions agree with TRBD2. V was pared by 11 bases and J by 6 bases, with 5 bases of the junction left unmatched. Germline loops: CDR1 MDHEN, CDR2 SYDVKM. The CDR3 has 11 residues. The CDR3 DNA reads as TGTGCCGCGGGGGGGGCGAGCGAGCAGTACTTC. Amino acids: CAAGGASEQYF. The full variable domain, with the rest looked up from reference TRBV28 and TRBJ2-7, is DVKVTQSSRYLVKRTGEKVFLECVQDMDHENMFWYRQDPGLGLRLIYFSYDVKMKEKGDIPEGYSVSREKKERFSLILESASTNQTSMYLCAAGGASEQYFGPGTRLTVT.

The V call is TRBV4-2, the J call TRBJ2-6; TRBD2 matches 11 bases. V lost 2 bases and J lost 2; bases outside the gene matches: 5. Germline V lookup: CDR1 LGHNA, CDR2 YNFKEQ. The CDR3 has 18 amino acids. CDR3: CASSQLSSGRAGANVLTF. Written as DNA, the CDR3 is TGTGCCAGCAGCCAACTGAGTAGCGGGAGGGCTGGGGCCAACGTCCTGACTTTC.

The rearrangement links TRBV5-1 to TRBJ2-5; TRBD2 matches 9 bases. The CDR3 contains 16 residues. The germline V gene encodes CDR1 SGHRS and CDR2 YFSETQ. Unmatched junction bases numbered 7, after V lost 0 bases and J lost 4 bases. CDR3 DNA: TGCGCCAGCAGCTTGGGTAGCGGGAGTTGGGGAGAGACCCAGTACTTC. It specifies CASSLGSGSWGETQYF.

The chain employs TRBV7-9 and TRBJ1-1; a weak D match, TRBD1 (5 bases). The CDR3 is made up of 14 amino acids. The V and J ends lost 5 bases and 5 bases respectively, with 15 bases between them. Germline-derived CDR1 and CDR2 are SEHNR and FQNEAQ (reference sequence). The CDR3 DNA is TGTGCCAGCAGCGAGTCTGGGGCGGGGACTGAAGCTTTCTTT. As protein: CASSESGAGTEAFF.

V usage is TRBV18 and J usage is TRBJ1-4; D is unclear. Deletions cut 6 bases from V and 8 bases from J, with 19 bases between. CDR3 size: 15 residues. Germline CDR1 KGHSH, CDR2 LQKENI. CDR3 in amino acids: CASSREGEVSEKLFF. CDR3 DNA sequence: TGTGCCAGCTCCCGGGAAGGTGAAGTTTCGGAAAAACTGTTTTTT.

The chain combines TRBV15 with TRBJ2-7; 7 positions match TRBD1. The V segment lost 3 bases and the J segment 6 bases; nucleotides outside the gene matches: 11. CDR1 is LNHNV and CDR2 is YYDKDF in the germline V gene (reference sequence). The CDR3 spans 15 residues. CDR3 amino acids: CATSSQNTAGGEQYF. The CDR3 region has the DNA TGTGCCACCAGCAGCCAAAATACCGCAGGGGGCGAGCAGTACTTC.

The chain carries TRBV3-1 (or the pseudogene TRBV3-2) and TRBJ2-3; TRBD2 matches at 7 bases. This CDR3 comprises 14 residues. With V trimmed by 6 bases and J by 2 bases, 5 bases remained unmatched. Germline V CDR1 and CDR2: LGHDT, YNNKEL (reference sequence). Written as DNA, the CDR3 is TGTGCCAGCAGTCGGGACTACGTCACAGATACGCAGTATTTT. The encoded protein is CASSRDYVTDTQYF.

The chain links TRBV10-3 to TRBJ2-3, with 7 bases lining up with TRBD2. After removal of 3 bases from V and 5 bases from J, the junction contained 2 bases not matched to a gene. CDR3 size: 13 residues. Germline V gene lookup returns CDR1 ENHRY and CDR2 SYGVKD. The CDR3 nucleotides read TGTGCCATCAGTGACCCTAGCGGAGATACGCAGTATTTT. It encodes CAISDPSGDTQYF.

This clone is a singleton in its sample. This chain connects TRBV28 to TRBJ2-7; TRBD1 matches at 9 bases. V dropped 4 bases and J dropped 5; count of bases not matched to a gene: 18. The CDR3 has 18 amino acids. The V gene's germline CDR1 is MDHEN and CDR2 SYDVKM. In nucleotides, the CDR3 is TGTGCCAGCAGTTCCTACTCCGGGACAGGGTATAGTTCGGACGAGCAGTACTTC. Translated, it gives CASSSYSGTGYSSDEQYF. The full variable domain, in which reference TRBV28 and TRBJ2-7 provide the parts outside the CDR3, is DVKVTQSSRYLVKRTGEKVFLECVQDMDHENMFWYRQDPGLGLRLIYFSYDVKMKEKGDIPEGYSVSREKKERFSLILESASTNQTSMYLCASSSYSGTGYSSDEQYFGPGTRLTVT.

This clone was recorded once. The V and J genes are TRBV9 and TRBJ1-3; D unclear. The CDR3 sequence is 14 residues long. Germline V gene lookup returns CDR1 SGDLS and CDR2 YYNGEE. Deletions cut 4 bases from V and 5 bases from J, with 13 bases between. CDR3 residues: CASSTAGSRNTIYF. The CDR3 DNA sequence: TGTGCCAGCAGCACGGCGGGCAGCCGAAACACCATATATTTT.

For this clone: This sample includes further DNA sequences coding for the same CDR3. The genes are TRBV24-1 and TRBJ2-7, with D unclear. Germline CDR1 KGHDR, CDR2 SFDVKD. This CDR3 has 12 amino acids. The V end was cut by 0 bases, the J end by 5 bases, with 4 bases between. DNA of the CDR3: TGTGCCACCAGTGATTTGGCGGACGAGCAGTACTTC. It is translated as CATSDLADEQYF.

The chain carries TRBV4-2 and TRBJ2-7, with D tentatively TRBD1 (6 bases). CDR3 length: 21 amino acids. Between the trimmed V and J ends, which lost 0 bases and 0 bases, there was a span of 27 bases. CDR1 is LGHNA and CDR2 is YNFKEQ in the germline V gene. The CDR3, as DNA: TGTGCCAGCAGCCAAGATGTGGGTTTGGTTATACAGGGCTTGACCTCCTACGAGCAGTACTTC. It codes for CASSQDVGLVIQGLTSYEQYF.

The V call is TRBV21-1, the J call TRBJ2-7; the table names TRBD2, a call not compared with the DNA. TRBV21-1 is reported as a pseudogene. This CDR3 comprises 15 residues. CDR3 protein: CASSKETTGSYEQYF. CDR3 nucleotides: TGTGCCAGCAGCAAAGAAACTACGGGCTCCTACGAGCAGTACTTC.

This clone was counted only a few times. CDR3 amino acids: CASSDRVLTDTQYF. Here the CDR3 DNA reads TGTGCCAGCAGTGACCGGGTACTCACAGATACGCAGTATTTT. This chain joins TRBV2 and TRBJ2-3; no definite D call. Per germline, CDR1 SNHLY and CDR2 FYNNEI. Trimming removed 3 bases at V and 2 bases at J, with 9 bases between. This CDR3 region has 14 residues.

CDR3 sequence reads: CASQKNGDSLEQFF. The CDR3 coding sequence is TGTGCCAGCCAGAAGAATGGCGACTCTCTAGAGCAGTTCTTC. The chain links TRBV2 to TRBJ2-1; D is ambiguous. The V and J ends lost 8 bases and 10 bases respectively, with 21 bases between them. The length of the CDR3 is 14 residues. Germline V lookup: CDR1 SNHLY, CDR2 FYNNEI.

The V gene is TRBV7-9, the J gene TRBJ2-1; tentative D call: TRBD2 (6 bases). Germline V gene lookup returns CDR1 SEHNR and CDR2 FQNEAQ (reference sequence). V was cut by 1 base and J by 1 base, with 11 bases left in between. The CDR3 loop spans 16 amino acids. The CDR3 nucleotides are TGTGCCAGCAGCTTAGGTAGTGGGGGGTCCTACAATGAGCAGTTCTTC. This translates into CASSLGSGGSYNEQFF.

The rearrangement links TRBV5-4 to TRBJ2-3; a possible D gene is TRBD1 (6 bases). In germline, CDR1 is SGHNT, CDR2 YYREEE (reference sequence). Trimming shortened V by 0 bases and J by 0 bases, and 8 bases separated the two germline ends. The CDR3 covers 15 residues. The CDR3 sequence: CASSLDRASTDTQYF. Here the CDR3 DNA reads TGTGCCAGCAGCTTGGACAGGGCCAGCACAGATACGCAGTATTTT.

The chain couples TRBV18 to TRBJ2-5, with TRBD1 as a possible D gene (5 bases). In germline, CDR1 is KGHSH, CDR2 LQKENI. CDR3 size: 14 residues. Trimming took off 3 bases at V and 1 base at J, with 9 bases between the two ends. The CDR3 region is CASSPRTLQETQYF. As DNA, the CDR3 is TGTGCCAGCTCACCTAGGACACTCCAAGAGACCCAGTACTTC.

A few counts support this clone. The J gene is TRBJ2-3, the V gene TRBV19; a possible D gene is TRBD1 (5 bases). V gave up 3 bases and J gave up 6 bases, with 7 bases separating them. Germline assignment: CDR1 LNHDA and CDR2 SQIVND (reference sequence). There are 12 residues in the CDR3. The CDR3 region is CASSMDTDTQYF. The CDR3 DNA sequence: TGTGCCAGTAGTATGGACACTGATACGCAGTATTTT.

The J gene is TRBJ1-1, the V gene TRBV5-1, with 7 bases aligning to TRBD1. Germline lookup yields CDR1 SGHRS and CDR2 YFSETQ. V was clipped by 4 bases and J by 0 bases; unmatched bases: 3. This CDR3 region has 14 residues. For the CDR3, the DNA is TGCGCCAGCAGCCCGGGGACAGTGAACACTGAAGCTTTCTTT. Translation gives CASSPGTVNTEAFF.

The CDR3 here is CASSLADWNTEAFF. CDR3 DNA: TGTGCCAGCAGTTTGGCAGATTGGAACACTGAAGCTTTCTTT. This sequence joins TRBV28 and TRBJ1-1; no firm D call. The CDR3 has 14 residues. The V gene's germline CDR1 is MDHEN and CDR2 SYDVKM. Trimming cost V 3 bases and J 1 base, with 9 bases left between them.

The DNA of the CDR3 is TGTGCCAGCAGTTTCCTCCAGGACACCATATATTTT. Translating it yields CASSFLQDTIYF. J is TRBJ1-3 and V is TRBV6-5; D uncertain. This CDR3 is built from 12 residues. V was clipped by 4 bases and J by 8 bases, with 9 bases between them. Germline V gene lookup returns CDR1 MNHEY and CDR2 SVGAGI.

This chain uses TRBV5-1 with TRBJ2-2, with 11 nucleotides matching TRBD2. CDR3 length: 17 amino acids. Germline values: CDR1 SGHRS, CDR2 YFSETQ. J was trimmed by 2 bases and V by 2 bases; bases with no gene match: 5. The CDR3, as DNA: TGCGCCAGCAGCTTTCCAGGACTAGCGGGTAACACCGGGGAGCTGTTTTTT. Protein sequence: CASSFPGLAGNTGELFF.

The rearrangement joins TRBV6-5 to TRBJ1-5; 8 bases fit TRBD1. Germline V gene lookup returns CDR1 MNHEY and CDR2 SVGAGI. The CDR3 has 14 residues. V shed 6 bases and J 5 bases; nucleotides not matched to a gene: 6. The CDR3 loop is CASRNGQGDQPQHF. CDR3 in DNA: TGTGCCAGCAGGAACGGACAGGGAGATCAGCCCCAGCATTTT.

This rearrangement joins TRBV28 to TRBJ2-3; 8 positions match TRBD2. The CDR3 runs 15 residues. The germline V gene has CDR1 MDHEN and CDR2 SYDVKM. Germline trimming cut 7 bases from V and 1 base from J; bases unmatched to any gene: 7. Here the CDR3 reads CASIELAGGTDTQYF. DNA of the CDR3: TGTGCCAGCATAGAGCTAGCGGGCGGCACAGATACGCAGTATTTT. Drawing the rest from reference TRBV28 and TRBJ2-3, the complete variable domain is DVKVTQSSRYLVKRTGEKVFLECVQDMDHENMFWYRQDPGLGLRLIYFSYDVKMKEKGDIPEGYSVSREKKERFSLILESASTNQTSMYLCASIELAGGTDTQYFGPGTRLTVL.

The chain employs TRBV6-4 and TRBJ2-3, with a tentative D call TRBD2 (8 bases). V was shortened by 3 bases and J by 5 bases, with 18 bases between the two germline ends. The CDR3 totals 16 residues. CDR1 and CDR2 (germline): MRHNA, SNTAGT. In nucleotides, the CDR3 is TGTGCCAGCAGTGAGGAGCCGGGAGGGGGCATAGATACGCAGTATTTT. Amino acid sequence: CASSEEPGGGIDTQYF.

The V call is TRBV4-3, the J call TRBJ2-3; 8 bases align to TRBD2. The CDR3 loop spans 15 amino acids. CDR1 and CDR2 (germline): LGHNA, YSLEER. The V and J ends lost 4 bases and 9 bases, in that order; junction bases with no gene match: 12. CDR3 residues: CASSPGLGSFLTQYF. CDR3 nucleotide sequence: TGCGCCAGCAGCCCGGGACTAGGATCCTTTTTAACGCAGTATTTT.

This chain joins TRBV27 and TRBJ2-5; the match to TRBD2 covers 11 bases. This CDR3 is built from 17 residues. The J segment lost 2 bases and the V segment lost 1 base, leaving 6 bases of the junction unmatched. Germline V CDR1 and CDR2: MNHEY, SMNVEV (reference sequence). The CDR3 DNA follows: TGTGCCAGCAGTTTATATGGGACTAGCGGAGATCAAGAGACCCAGTACTTC. Its protein product is CASSLYGTSGDQETQYF.

V gene TRBV18 combines with J gene TRBJ2-5; the match to TRBD1 covers 9 bases. V was pared by 3 bases and J by 4 bases, with 0 bases of the junction left unmatched. The CDR3 consists of 13 residues. Germline-derived CDR1 and CDR2 are KGHSH and LQKENI. This CDR3 reads CASSPDRGETQYF. CDR3 DNA sequence: TGTGCCAGCTCACCGGACAGGGGAGAGACCCAGTACTTC.